A single sample gave rise to the 20 T cell receptor beta chains below, sequenced in a study of patients and donors after allogeneic stem cell transplantation. A single record per CDR3 protein comes from TCRdb applying MiXCR to the RT-PCR reads. Of some 160,000 distinct CDR3 sequences detected, 24% appear once; the ten largest clones hold roughly a quarter. Material: blood, either unsorted or a sorted T cell fraction (not recorded which). Source of these receptors: a human donor who was either an allogeneic HSCT recipient or a stem cell or donor lymphocyte infusion donor (not recorded which). It is not recorded whose cells these are; they may come from a transplant donor.

This clonotype has only a few counts. CDR3 amino acids: CASRTGVTEAFF. Here the CDR3 DNA reads TGTGCCAGCAGGACGGGGGTGACTGAAGCTTTCTTT. The chain joins TRBV6-5 to TRBJ1-1, with D perhaps matching TRBD1 (5 bases). Germline V gene data show CDR1 as MNHEY and CDR2 as SVGAGI. This CDR3 contains 12 residues. With 6 bases removed from V and 5 bases from J, the gap between germline ends came to 10 bases.

This clonotype was recorded many times. The CDR3 loop reads CASSNGAVNTEAFF. The CDR3 DNA follows: TGTGCCAGCAGCAATGGCGCAGTAAACACTGAAGCTTTCTTT. V usage is TRBV21-1 and J usage is TRBJ1-1; the DNA was not used to check the table's D call, TRBD1. TRBV21-1 corresponds to a pseudogene. The CDR3 is 14 amino acids.

The table lists this clonotype with a few counts. The chain has TRBV12-3 or TRBV12-4 and TRBJ2-3, with a weak D call TRBD2 (5 bases). Trimming shortened V by 3 bases and J by 0 bases, and 13 bases separated the two germline ends. This CDR3 spans 16 amino acids. The CDR3 DNA sequence: TGTGCCAGCAGTTTTCGGAGGCGGAAAAGCACAGATACGCAGTATTTT. It codes for CASSFRRRKSTDTQYF.

The CDR3 loop is CASSLVWGQMNYEQYF. CDR3 coding DNA: TGTGCCAGCAGCTTAGTATGGGGCCAAATGAACTACGAGCAGTACTTC. The chain recombines TRBV7-9 with TRBJ2-7; D perhaps matches TRBD1 (5 bases). CDR1 and CDR2 from the germline V gene are SEHNR and FQNEAQ (reference sequence). V was clipped by 1 base and J by 3 bases, with 16 bases between them. This CDR3 is built from 16 residues.

J is TRBJ2-5 and V is TRBV20-1; TRBD2 aligns across 8 bases. J gave up 10 bases and V 1 base, and 8 bases lay outside the gene matches. The CDR3 extends over 13 amino acids. Looked up from germline, CDR1 is DFQATT and CDR2 is SNEGSKA (reference sequence). The chain's CDR3 is CSARVSGTYSQYF. In nucleotides, the CDR3 is TGCAGTGCTAGAGTTAGCGGGACGTATAGCCAGTACTTC.

This clonotype was detected only a few times. This chain's CDR3 is CSVGGWGVYGYTF. The CDR3, as DNA: TGCAGTGTTGGGGGATGGGGGGTCTATGGCTACACCTTC. V and J are TRBV20-1 and TRBJ1-2; D is perhaps TRBD1 (5 bases). The CDR3 extends over 13 amino acids. Germline V gene sequence: CDR1 DFQATT, CDR2 SNEGSKA (reference sequence). The germline V and J ends were trimmed by 7 bases and 4 bases, with 16 bases remaining between them.

The rearrangement uses TRBV21-1 and TRBJ1-4; TRBD1 is the table's D call and was not checked against the DNA. TRBV21-1 is a known pseudogene. The CDR3 consists of 13 residues. DNA of the CDR3: TGTGCCAGCAGCATCCGAAGACAGGGACAACTGTTTTTT. Protein: CASSIRRQGQLFF.

This clonotype was observed at least ten times. The V call is TRBV20-1, the J call TRBJ1-2; 7 bases are shared with TRBD1. Germline V gene data show CDR1 as DFQATT and CDR2 as SNEGSKA (reference sequence). The CDR3 runs to 14 residues. The trim removed 3 bases at V and 7 bases at J, leaving 11 bases unmatched. CDR3 region: CSARSQGRGFGYTF. The DNA of the CDR3 is TGCAGTGCTAGGAGTCAGGGCAGGGGGTTTGGCTACACCTTC.

The rearrangement links TRBV10-3 to TRBJ1-5; 8 bases match TRBD1. V was pared by 0 bases and J by 3 bases, with 4 bases of the junction left unmatched. The CDR3 is 16 residues long. Germline CDR1 ENHRY, CDR2 SYGVKD. The CDR3 DNA sequence: TGTGCCATCAGTGAGTCTAGGACAGGGATCAATCAGCCCCAGCATTTT. Its protein is CAISESRTGINQPQHF.

The rearrangement links TRBV4-2 to TRBJ1-5; TRBD1 aligns across 8 bases. Looked up from germline, CDR1 is LGHNA and CDR2 is YNFKEQ. The length of the CDR3 is 16 residues. Trimming at V came to 3 bases and at J to 3 bases, leaving 7 bases not matched to a gene. CDR3 region: CASSQVRTGYNQPQHF. For the CDR3, the DNA is TGTGCCAGCAGCCAGGTACGGACAGGGTACAATCAGCCCCAGCATTTT.

The chain employs TRBV24-1 and TRBJ2-2, with D hard to call. The length of the CDR3 is 13 residues. V shed 1 base and J shed 3 bases, with 2 bases lying between them. CDR1 is KGHDR, CDR2 SFDVKD, per germline. The CDR3 region has the DNA TGTGCCACCAGTGATTTCGACACCGGGGAGCTGTTTTTT. Its translation is CATSDFDTGELFF.

The chain recombines TRBV5-4 with TRBJ2-1; D not resolved. Germline V lookup: CDR1 SGHNT, CDR2 YYREEE (reference sequence). This CDR3 spans 15 amino acids. Trimming removed 4 bases at V and 4 bases at J, with 15 bases between. The CDR3: CASSHRLTLYNEQFF. The DNA for the CDR3 is TGTGCCAGCAGCCACAGACTTACCCTATACAATGAGCAGTTCTTC.

The J gene is TRBJ1-1, the V gene TRBV29-1, with D unresolved. There are 11 residues in the CDR3. Germline assignment: CDR1 SQVTM and CDR2 ANQGSEA. V was pared by 8 bases and J by 5 bases, with 12 bases between. The CDR3 coding sequence is TGCAGCCCCTCTGGTAAGACTGAAGCTTTCTTT. Translation: CSPSGKTEAFF.

The chain carries TRBV24-1 and TRBJ2-3, with 11 bases matching TRBD2. Per germline, CDR1 KGHDR and CDR2 SFDVKD. The junction had 9 bases not matched to a gene; V was cut back by 5 bases and J by 6 bases. The CDR3 has 16 residues. CDR3 in DNA: TGTGCCACCAGTGCCGCTAGCGGGGGGATCACCGATACGCAGTATTTT. Protein: CATSAASGGITDTQYF.

The chain combines TRBV27 with TRBJ2-7; 7 bases fit TRBD1. V dropped 5 bases and J dropped 4; count of bases not matched to a gene: 8. Germline V gene lookup returns CDR1 MNHEY and CDR2 SMNVEV (reference sequence). The CDR3 has 14 residues. The chain's CDR3 is CASSLRGRGYEQYF. The CDR3 nucleotides are TGTGCCAGCAGTCTGAGGGGGCGCGGGTACGAGCAGTACTTC.

This chain connects TRBV29-1 to TRBJ2-7; 9 bases match TRBD2. Germline-derived CDR1 and CDR2 are SQVTM and ANQGSEA. CDR3 length: 12 amino acids. V shed 5 bases, J shed 6 bases, and the junction held 5 bases outside the gene matches. The CDR3: CSVLAGGFEQYF. As DNA, the CDR3 is TGCAGCGTTCTGGCGGGAGGGTTCGAGCAGTACTTC.

This clonotype appeared many times. V gene TRBV3-1 combines with J gene TRBJ1-2; TRBD1 might be the D (5 bases). This CDR3 is built from 14 residues. CDR1 and CDR2 (germline): LGHDT, YNNKEL (reference sequence). Deletions cut 4 bases from V and 1 base from J, with 10 bases between. CDR3 DNA sequence: TGTGCCAGCAGCCGGGGGACTCTTAACTATGGCTACACCTTC. It is translated as CASSRGTLNYGYTF.

V is TRBV4-3 and J is TRBJ1-2; possibly TRBD1 for D (5 bases). Trimming took 0 bases from V and 4 from J, leaving 9 bases between them. The CDR3 sequence is 14 residues long. Germline CDR1 is LGHNA and CDR2 is YSLEER. The CDR3 loop is CASSQEQGGYGYTF. CDR3 bases: TGCGCCAGCAGCCAAGAGCAGGGAGGCTATGGCTACACCTTC.

The chain has TRBV12-3 or TRBV12-4 and TRBJ2-1; 15 bases map to TRBD2. The length of the CDR3 is 18 residues. V gave up 6 bases and J gave up 5 bases; unmatched junction bases: 11. CDR3 residues: CASRRGLAGGISDNEQFF. The CDR3, as DNA: TGTGCCAGCAGGAGGGGACTAGCGGGAGGCATTAGTGACAATGAGCAGTTCTTC.

This sequence joins TRBV29-1 and TRBJ2-5, with D possibly TRBD2 on 5 matching bases. Per germline, CDR1 SQVTM and CDR2 ANQGSEA. The CDR3 extends over 11 amino acids. The V end lost 3 bases, the J end lost 5 bases, and 7 bases lay between the germline ends. The CDR3 DNA reads TGCAGCGTTGATGCGGGCGAGACCCAGTACTTC. The encoded protein is CSVDAGETQYF.